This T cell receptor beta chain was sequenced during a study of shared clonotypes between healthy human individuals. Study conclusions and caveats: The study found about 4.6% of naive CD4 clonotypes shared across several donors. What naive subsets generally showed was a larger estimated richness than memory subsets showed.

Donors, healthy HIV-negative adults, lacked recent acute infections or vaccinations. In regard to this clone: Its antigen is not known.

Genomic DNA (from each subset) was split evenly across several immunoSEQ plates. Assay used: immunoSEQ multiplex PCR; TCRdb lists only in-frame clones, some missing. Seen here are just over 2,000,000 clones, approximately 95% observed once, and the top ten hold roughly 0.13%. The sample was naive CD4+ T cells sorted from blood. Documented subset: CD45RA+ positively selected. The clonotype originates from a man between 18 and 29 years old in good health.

CDR3 coding DNA: TGTGCCAGCAGTTACTCGGGGTTACCTCCCTACAATGAGCAGTTCTTC. It translates to CASSYSGLPPYNEQFF. This chain uses TRBV6-6 with TRBJ2-1, with D unresolved. Germline values: CDR1 MNHNY, CDR2 SVGAGI (reference sequence). The CDR3 sequence is 16 residues long. Trimming shortened V by 0 bases and J by 2 bases, and 11 bases separated the two germline ends.